This T cell receptor (beta chain) was profiled in a study of T-cell reconstitution after alpha-beta-depleted transplantation in children (dated by TCRdb to 2016 to 2018). For the study in its entirety: Using TCR repertoire profiling, the study quantitatively followed how T-cell immune reconstitution unfolded in children after TCRalphabeta/CD19-depleted allogeneic hematopoietic cell transplantation. Beyond this particular receptor, the publication reports: Over subsequent months, a decline in hyperexpanded clone frequencies was noted, and after one year, T-cell counts and TCRbeta diversity were mostly ascribed to newly produced T cells. The apparently early recovery of alphabetaT-cell counts about two months after transplant reportedly depended on only several hundred rapidly expanded clones that came from non-depleted graft cells. The high TCRbeta diversity at day 60 in some patients was ascribed to recipient T cells and intrathymic progenitors that had survived conditioning.

The library was obtained by PCR. Reads for this sample came from an Illumina HiSeq 2500. TCR libraries were prepared with molecular barcoding, using unique molecular identifiers to normalize TCRbeta repertoire quantification. TCRdb itself trimmed the public reads at Q25 with fastp, ran MiXCR and retained productive beta chains. Rows are unified per CDR3 protein, each entry keeping the most common DNA and genes. The sample has about 980,000 distinct CDR3 sequences on record, 25% to 30% of them singletons. In total, the top ten clones hold roughly 31% of the sample. Details on this clonotype: Which antigen it targets is not known. Within one base of it there is no much larger clone, and no base qualities were kept.

V lost 7 bases and J lost 6 bases, and the count of bases not matched to a germline gene is 6. There are 12 amino acids in the CDR3, from cysteine to phenylalanine inclusive. Only the CDR3 DNA is retained, 36 bases long and in frame from the first base. This specimen's treatment or condition label, per the study, means: allogeneic hematopoietic cell transplantation with graft depleted of TCRalphabeta T cells and CD19 B cells. The children who served as transplant recipients had been given grafts of TCRalphabeta/CD19-depleted allogeneic hematopoietic cells. The TCR sequence derives from a boy in the first two years of life who had a stem cell transplant for SCID, so the T cells may come from the graft donor. The sample consisted of PBMCs, mostly from graft donor cells, taken 360 days after TCRalphabeta/CD19-depleted stem cell transplant. The chain couples TRBV12-3 or TRBV12-4 to TRBJ2-7, with 7 bases aligning to TRBD1. The CDR3 reads CASTRQGFEQYF. The DNA sequence reads TGTGCCAGCACCCGACAGGGCTTCGAGCAGTACTTC.